These 18 T cell receptor beta chains were sequenced from one sample in a study of monozygotic twins with inflammatory bowel disease. TCRdb reprocessed the 5' RACE reads and reports one entry per CDR3 protein, with no DNA. Seen in this sample are more than 300,000 distinct CDR3 sequences; the ten most common clones hold approximately 2.8%. Sequenced input: blood. The receptors were gathered from a human donor with ulcerative colitis or Crohn's disease, or a healthy co-twin of an affected twin (not recorded which).

The rearrangement links TRBV19 to TRBJ1-5; TCRdb's assignment of TRBD1 cannot be checked, as there is no DNA. Looked up from germline, CDR1 is LNHDA and CDR2 is SQIVND (reference sequence). The CDR3 has 17 amino acids. This CDR3 reads CASKGQPDLTRNQPQHF. Full variable domain (rest looked up from reference TRBV19 and TRBJ1-5): DGGITQSPKYLFRKEGQNVTLSCEQNLNHDAMYWYRQDPGQGLRLIYYSQIVNDFQKGDIAEGYSVSREKKESFPLTVTSAQKNPTAFYLCASKGQPDLTRNQPQHFGDGTRLSIL.

The CDR3 here is CAWTTGTATYEQYF. This chain joins TRBV30 and TRBJ2-7; there is no DNA to check the TCRdb D call of TRBD2. Germline CDR1 is GTSNPN and CDR2 is SVGIG (reference sequence). The CDR3 extends over 14 amino acids.

The chain combines TRBV5-1 with TRBJ2-5. Germline V gene lookup returns CDR1 SGHRS and CDR2 YFSETQ. The CDR3 consists of 13 residues. This CDR3 reads CASSLAPRETQYF.

The CDR3 region is CASRGQGAFQPQHF. J is TRBJ1-5 and V is TRBV5-5; the TCRdb D gene call, TRBD1, has no DNA to confirm it. The germline CDR1 and CDR2 sequences are SGHKS and YYEKEE (reference sequence). This CDR3 comprises 14 residues.

V and J are TRBV6-5 and TRBJ2-1; TCRdb's D call of TRBD1 is untestable without DNA. Germline CDR1 and CDR2: MNHEY and SVGAGI. The CDR3 totals 15 residues. CDR3 residues: CASSSGQSSYNEQFF.

The V call is TRBV5-1, the J call TRBJ1-1; lacking DNA, the TRBD1 call made by TCRdb goes unchecked. Germline values: CDR1 SGHRS, CDR2 YFSETQ. The CDR3 has 15 residues. CDR3 residues: CASSLIGRGYTEAFF.

The chain links TRBV7-2 to TRBJ2-1. This CDR3 is built from 12 residues. The V gene's germline CDR1 is SGHTA and CDR2 FQGNSA. The CDR3 region is CASSDVNNEQFF.

This chain joins TRBV18 and TRBJ1-4. The CDR3 totals 14 residues. CDR1 KGHSH and CDR2 LQKENI come from the germline V gene. CDR3 amino acids: CASSPVTDNEKLFF.

V is TRBV20-1 and J is TRBJ2-1; TCRdb returns TRBD2, unconfirmable since there is no DNA. The CDR3 consists of 16 residues. Germline loops: CDR1 DFQATT, CDR2 SNEGSKA (reference sequence). CDR3 in amino acids: CSARSTSGASYNEQFF.

The chain joins TRBV5-1 to TRBJ1-1; TCRdb gives TRBD1 as the D gene, but with no DNA this cannot be confirmed. Germline V gives CDR1 SGHRS, CDR2 YFSETQ. The CDR3 sequence is 14 residues long. This chain's CDR3 is CASSPITGAREAFF.

The gene calls are TRBV6-6 and TRBJ2-2; as DNA is missing, the TRBD1 call by TCRdb cannot be tested. Germline CDR1 MNHNY, CDR2 SVGAGI (reference sequence). The length of the CDR3 is 14 residues. This CDR3 is CASSRDGRTGELFF.

The V and J genes are TRBV6-1 and TRBJ1-4; the TCRdb call, TRBD1, lacks DNA for checking. Germline CDR1 and CDR2: MNHNS and SASEGT. The CDR3 is 14 residues long. CDR3 sequence: CASSRYRGEEKLFF.

J is TRBJ1-1 and V is TRBV27; the D gene TCRdb calls, TRBD1, cannot be checked with no DNA. This CDR3 contains 13 residues. CDR1 is MNHEY and CDR2 is SMNVEV in the germline V gene (reference sequence). The CDR3 spells CASSLFPRTGAFF.

The rearrangement links TRBV7-8 to TRBJ1-2; TCRdb's assignment of TRBD1 cannot be checked, as there is no DNA. Looked up from germline, CDR1 is SGHVS and CDR2 is FQNEAQ. CDR3 length: 16 amino acids. CDR3 amino acids: CASSLVAGGAVYGYTF.

The chain couples TRBV25-1 to TRBJ1-3. This CDR3 spans 15 amino acids. CDR1 is MGHDK and CDR2 is SYGVNS in the germline V gene. CDR3 sequence reads: CASSDPGSSGNTIYF. The variable domain in full, with the rest retrieved from reference TRBV25-1 and TRBJ1-3, is EADIYQTPRYLVIGTGKKITLECSQTMGHDKMYWYQQDPGMELHLIHYSYGVNSTEKGDLSSESTVSRIRTEHFPLTLESARPSHTSQYLCASSDPGSSGNTIYFGEGSWLTVV.

The chain has TRBV11-2 and TRBJ2-5. The CDR3 totals 15 residues. Germline assignment: CDR1 SGHAT and CDR2 FQNNGV. The CDR3 region is CASSPQTSLRETQYF. Based on the CDR3 plus reference TRBV11-2 and TRBJ2-5, the full variable domain is EAGVAQSPRYKIIEKRQSVAFWCNPISGHATLYWYQQILGQGPKLLIQFQNNGVVDDSQLPKDRFSAERLKGVDSTLKIQPAKLEDSAVYLCASSPQTSLRETQYFGPGTRLLVL.

The chain uses TRBV25-1 and TRBJ2-5. This CDR3 region has 11 residues. Looked up from germline, CDR1 is MGHDK and CDR2 is SYGVNS. CDR3 residues: CASSYLKTQYF.

The chain has TRBV5-6 and TRBJ1-5; TCRdb designates TRBD1, a call that cannot be tested without DNA. This CDR3 contains 14 residues. Germline V lookup: CDR1 SGHDT, CDR2 YYEEEE. The CDR3 protein is CASSNRQDNQPQHF.